The T cell receptor beta chain under discussion was sequenced for a study of STAT3 mutations in large granular lymphocyte leukemia. About the research overall: Immunosuppressive therapy was given to more than half of T-LGLL patients.

Regarding the study as a whole: Samples missed the first appearance of the clone. In T-cell large granular lymphocyte leukemia, about half of patients showed multiple immunodominant subclonotypes.

Points on this clone: Antigen unknown.

Approximately 40,000 productive templates were obtained per sample on average. Here immunoSEQ multiplex PCR was the method, and the copy in TCRdb shows in-frame clones only, minus some. This repertoire shows around 1,500 clones, almost 70% found once; its top ten account for 30% to 40%. The receptor was derived from a woman aged 65 to 85 with T-cell large granular lymphocyte leukemia. Some clones in this sample may be carry-over from other donors' samples. Sequenced input: peripheral blood mononuclear cells.

The CDR3 spells CASSATGAYEQYF. CDR3 bases: TGTGCCAGTAGTGCGACAGGGGCATACGAGCAGTACTTC. The V gene is TRBV19, the J gene TRBJ2-7; 8 bases are a match to TRBD1. The CDR3 extends over 13 amino acids. Trimming removed 5 bases from V and 4 bases from J; junction bases left unmatched: 4. Per germline, CDR1 LNHDA and CDR2 SQIVND (reference sequence).